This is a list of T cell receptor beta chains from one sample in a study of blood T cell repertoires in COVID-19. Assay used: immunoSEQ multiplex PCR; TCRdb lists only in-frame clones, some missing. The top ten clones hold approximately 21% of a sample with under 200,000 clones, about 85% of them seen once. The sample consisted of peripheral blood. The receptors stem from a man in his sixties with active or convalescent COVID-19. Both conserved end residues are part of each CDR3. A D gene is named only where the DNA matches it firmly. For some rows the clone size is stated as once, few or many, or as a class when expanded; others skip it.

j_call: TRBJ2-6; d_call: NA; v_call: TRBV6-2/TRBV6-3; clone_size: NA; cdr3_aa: CASSYSIQGSSGANVLTF; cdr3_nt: TGTGCCAGCAGTTACTCGATTCAGGGCTCGTCTGGGGCCAACGTCCTGACTTTC
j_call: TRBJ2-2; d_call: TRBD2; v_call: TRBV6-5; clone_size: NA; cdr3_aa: CASRTGTSLTGELFF; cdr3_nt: TGTGCCAGCAGGACCGGGACTAGTCTCACCGGGGAGCTGTTTTTT
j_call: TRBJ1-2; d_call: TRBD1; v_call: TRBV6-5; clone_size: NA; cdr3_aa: CASSYQQGAGYTF; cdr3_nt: TGTGCCAGCAGTTACCAACAGGGGGCAGGCTACACCTTC
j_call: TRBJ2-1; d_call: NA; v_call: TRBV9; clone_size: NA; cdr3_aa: CASSVTSVFQNEQFF; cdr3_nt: TGTGCCAGCAGCGTAACCAGTGTCTTCCAAAATGAGCAGTTCTTC
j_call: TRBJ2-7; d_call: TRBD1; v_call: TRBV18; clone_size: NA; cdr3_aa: CASSPGTGAYEQYF; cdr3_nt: TGTGCCAGCTCACCCGGGACAGGGGCCTACGAGCAGTACTTC
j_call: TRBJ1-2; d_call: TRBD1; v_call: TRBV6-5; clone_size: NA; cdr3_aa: CASRTGNHGYTF; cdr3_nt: TGTGCCAGCCGGACAGGGAACCATGGCTACACCTTC
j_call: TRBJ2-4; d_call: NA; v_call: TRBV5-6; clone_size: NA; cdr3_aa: CASSLGGSGNIQYF; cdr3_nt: TGTGCCAGCAGCTTAGGTGGGTCGGGGAACATTCAGTACTTC
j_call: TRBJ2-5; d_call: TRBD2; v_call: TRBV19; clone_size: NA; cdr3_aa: CASSTTSAGEETQYF; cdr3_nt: TGTGCCAGTAGTACGACTAGCGCCGGAGAAGAGACCCAGTACTTC
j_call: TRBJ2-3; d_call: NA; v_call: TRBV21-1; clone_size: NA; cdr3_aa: CASSKSEPTDTQYF; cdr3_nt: TGTGCCAGCAGCAAATCCGAGCCCACAGATACGCAGTATTTT
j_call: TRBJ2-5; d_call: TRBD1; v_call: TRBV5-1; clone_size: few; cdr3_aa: CASSPGTGEETQYF; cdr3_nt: TGCGCCAGCAGCCCGGGGACAGGGGAAGAGACCCAGTACTTC
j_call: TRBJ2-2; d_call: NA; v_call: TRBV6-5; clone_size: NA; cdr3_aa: CASTPGGSAGELFF; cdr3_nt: TGTGCCAGCACCCCAGGGGGGAGCGCCGGGGAGCTGTTTTTT
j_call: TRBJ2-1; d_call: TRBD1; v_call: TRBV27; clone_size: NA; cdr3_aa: CASSLVNRGVKGAGEQFF; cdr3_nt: TGTGCCAGCAGTTTAGTAAACAGGGGAGTTAAGGGGGCGGGTGAGCAGTTCTTC
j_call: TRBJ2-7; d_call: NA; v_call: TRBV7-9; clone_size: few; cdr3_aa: CASSLGISAEQYF; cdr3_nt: TGTGCCAGCAGCTTAGGAATCAGTGCCGAGCAGTACTTC
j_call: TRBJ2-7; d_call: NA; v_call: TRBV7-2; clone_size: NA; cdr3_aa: CASSSNRGGYEQYF; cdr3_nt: TGTGCCAGCAGCTCCAACAGGGGGGGGTACGAGCAGTACTTC
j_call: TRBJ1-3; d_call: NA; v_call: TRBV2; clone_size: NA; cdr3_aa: CASSDAVGNTIYF; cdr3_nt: TGTGCCAGCAGTGACGCGGTTGGAAACACCATATATTTT
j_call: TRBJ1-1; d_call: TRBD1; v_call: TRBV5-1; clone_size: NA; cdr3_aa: CASRKGTGGARDTEAFF; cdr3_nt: TGCGCCAGCAGAAAGGGGACAGGGGGCGCTAGGGACACTGAAGCTTTCTTT
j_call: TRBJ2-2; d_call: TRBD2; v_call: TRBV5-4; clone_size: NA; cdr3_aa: CASSLTGGGTLGAGELFF; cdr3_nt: TGTGCCAGCAGCTTGACCGGCGGGGGGACCCTCGGTGCCGGGGAGCTGTTTTTT
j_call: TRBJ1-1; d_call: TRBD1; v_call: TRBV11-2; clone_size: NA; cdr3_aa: CASSLMTGPEEAFF; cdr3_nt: TGTGCCAGCAGCTTGATGACAGGGCCCGAGGAAGCTTTCTTT
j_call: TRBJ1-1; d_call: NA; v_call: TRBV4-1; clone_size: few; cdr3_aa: CASSQSRGGTEAFF; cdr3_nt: TGCGCCAGCAGCCAGTCAAGGGGAGGCACTGAAGCTTTCTTT
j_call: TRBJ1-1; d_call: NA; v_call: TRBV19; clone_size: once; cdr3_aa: CASMGRGYTEAFF; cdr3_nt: TGTGCCAGTATGGGGCGGGGCTACACTGAAGCTTTCTTT
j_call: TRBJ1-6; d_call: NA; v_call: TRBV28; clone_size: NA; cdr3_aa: CASRPPDGANSPLHF; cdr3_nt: TGTGCCAGCAGACCTCCCGATGGGGCCAATTCACCCCTCCACTTT
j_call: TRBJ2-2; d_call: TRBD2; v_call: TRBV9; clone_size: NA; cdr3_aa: CASSRGGITSITGELFF; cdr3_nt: TGTGCCAGCAGTCGGGGGGGAATAACCTCGATCACCGGGGAGCTGTTTTTT
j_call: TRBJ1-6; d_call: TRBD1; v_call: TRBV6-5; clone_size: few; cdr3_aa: CASSQLQGANSPLHF; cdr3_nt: TGTGCCAGCAGTCAACTACAGGGGGCTAATTCACCCCTCCACTTT
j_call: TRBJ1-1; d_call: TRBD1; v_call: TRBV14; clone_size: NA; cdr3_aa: CASSQYRGQTEAFF; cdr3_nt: TGTGCCAGCAGCCAATACAGGGGGCAGACTGAAGCTTTCTTT
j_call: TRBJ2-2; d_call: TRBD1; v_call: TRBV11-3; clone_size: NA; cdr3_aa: CASSDRANAGELFF; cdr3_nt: TGTGCCAGTTCGGACAGGGCGAACGCCGGGGAGCTGTTTTTT
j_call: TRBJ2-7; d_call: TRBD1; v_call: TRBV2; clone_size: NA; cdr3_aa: CASTRTGGVGEQYF; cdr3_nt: TGTGCCAGCACCAGGACAGGGGGCGTCGGCGAGCAGTACTTC
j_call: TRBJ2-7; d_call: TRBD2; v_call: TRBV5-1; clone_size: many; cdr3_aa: CASSSLLSGGPSRYEQYF; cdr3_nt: TGCGCCAGCAGCTCTCTACTCAGCGGGGGCCCTTCACGCTACGAGCAGTACTTC
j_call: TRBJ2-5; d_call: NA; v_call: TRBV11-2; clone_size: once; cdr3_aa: CASSVRREEETQYF; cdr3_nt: TGTGCCAGCAGCGTCCGCAGGGAGGAGGAGACCCAGTACTTC
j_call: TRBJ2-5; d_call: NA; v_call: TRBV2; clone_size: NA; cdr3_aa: CASKVAWAEETQYF; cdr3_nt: TGTGCCAGCAAAGTCGCCTGGGCAGAAGAGACCCAGTACTTC
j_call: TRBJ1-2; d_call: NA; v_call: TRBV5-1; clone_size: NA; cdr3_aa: CASSTGLALGYTF; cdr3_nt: TGCGCCAGCAGCACTGGGCTCGCCCTTGGCTACACCTTC
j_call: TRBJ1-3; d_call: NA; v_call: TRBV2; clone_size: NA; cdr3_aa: CASSFRGGGTIYF; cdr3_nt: TGTGCCAGCAGTTTCCGGGGAGGCGGCACCATATATTTT
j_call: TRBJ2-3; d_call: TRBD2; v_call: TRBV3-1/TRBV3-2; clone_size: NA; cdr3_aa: CASSQVRGFSDTQYF; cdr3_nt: TGTGCCAGCAGCCAAGTGCGGGGGTTTTCAGATACGCAGTATTTT
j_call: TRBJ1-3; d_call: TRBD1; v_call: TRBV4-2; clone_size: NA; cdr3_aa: CASTQETGVSGNTIYF; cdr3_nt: TGTGCCAGCACCCAAGAAACAGGGGTCTCTGGAAACACCATATATTTT
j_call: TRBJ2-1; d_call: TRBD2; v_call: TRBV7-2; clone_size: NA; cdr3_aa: CASSLGLPAYNEQFF; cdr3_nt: TGTGCCAGCAGCTTGGGACTACCTGCCTACAATGAGCAGTTCTTC
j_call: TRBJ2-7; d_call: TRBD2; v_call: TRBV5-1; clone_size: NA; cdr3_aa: CASSSEWGGEQYF; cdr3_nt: TGCGCCAGCAGCTCCGAATGGGGGGGCGAGCAGTACTTC
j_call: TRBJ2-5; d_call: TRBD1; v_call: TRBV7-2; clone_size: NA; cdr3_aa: CASSPGQGASETQYF; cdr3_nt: TGTGCCAGCAGCCCCGGGCAGGGGGCGTCAGAGACCCAGTACTTC
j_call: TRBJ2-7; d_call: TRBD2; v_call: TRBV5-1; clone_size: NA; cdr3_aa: CASSLATSGLHEQYF; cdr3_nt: TGCGCCAGCAGCTTGGCAACTAGCGGGCTCCACGAGCAGTACTTC
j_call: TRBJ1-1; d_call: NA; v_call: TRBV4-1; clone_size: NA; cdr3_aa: CASSLGDRGAEAFF; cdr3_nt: TGCGCCAGCAGCCTAGGCGACCGCGGGGCTGAAGCTTTCTTT
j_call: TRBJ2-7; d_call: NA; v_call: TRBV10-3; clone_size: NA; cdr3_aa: CAISRTDPYEQYF; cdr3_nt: TGTGCCATCAGCCGGACAGATCCCTACGAGCAGTACTTC
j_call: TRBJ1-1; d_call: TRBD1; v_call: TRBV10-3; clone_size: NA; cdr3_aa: CAIALRGRDTEAFF; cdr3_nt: TGTGCCATCGCACTCAGGGGGAGAGACACTGAAGCTTTCTTT
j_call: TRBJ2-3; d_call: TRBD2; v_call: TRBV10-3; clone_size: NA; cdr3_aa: CATGTSGGLTDTQYF; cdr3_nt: TGTGCCACAGGGACTAGCGGGGGTTTGACAGATACGCAGTATTTT
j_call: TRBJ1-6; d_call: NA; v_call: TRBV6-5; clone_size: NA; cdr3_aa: CASSYFAGLLHF; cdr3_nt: TGTGCCAGCAGTTACTTCGCGGGGCTCCTCCACTTT
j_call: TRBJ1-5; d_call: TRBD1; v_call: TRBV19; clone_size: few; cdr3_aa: CASSTGGWQPQHF; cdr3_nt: TGTGCCAGTAGTACAGGGGGCTGGCAGCCCCAGCATTTT
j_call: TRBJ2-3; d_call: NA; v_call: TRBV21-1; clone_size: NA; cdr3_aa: CASSKGRGQGTDTQYF; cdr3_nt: TGTGCCAGCAGCAAAGGACGGGGTCAGGGCACAGATACGCAGTATTTT
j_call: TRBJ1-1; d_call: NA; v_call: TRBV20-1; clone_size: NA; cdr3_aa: CSASDPGKTEAFF; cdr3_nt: TGCAGTGCTAGTGACCCGGGGAAGACTGAAGCTTTCTTT
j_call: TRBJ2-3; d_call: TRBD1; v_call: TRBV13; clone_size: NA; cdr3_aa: CASSYSGTGYTDTQYF; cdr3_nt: TGTGCCAGCAGCTACTCCGGGACAGGTTACACAGATACGCAGTATTTT
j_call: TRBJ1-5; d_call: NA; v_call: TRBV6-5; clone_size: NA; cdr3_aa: CASSFDGQNQPQHF; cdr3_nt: TGTGCCAGCAGCTTCGACGGACAGAATCAGCCCCAGCATTTT
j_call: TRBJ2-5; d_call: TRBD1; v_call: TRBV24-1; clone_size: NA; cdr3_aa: CATSDPGQGKETQYF; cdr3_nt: TGTGCCACCAGTGACCCCGGACAGGGGAAAGAGACCCAGTACTTC
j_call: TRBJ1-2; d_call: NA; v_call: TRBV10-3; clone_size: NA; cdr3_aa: CAISERGFANYGYTF; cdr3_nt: TGTGCCATCAGTGAGCGGGGGTTTGCAAACTATGGCTACACCTTC
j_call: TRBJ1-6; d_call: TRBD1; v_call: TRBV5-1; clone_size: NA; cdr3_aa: CASKLPTGDNSPLHF; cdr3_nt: TGCGCCAGCAAACTCCCGACAGGGGATAATTCACCCCTCCACTTT
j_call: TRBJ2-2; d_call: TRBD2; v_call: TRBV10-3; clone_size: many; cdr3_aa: CAITASGGPNTGELFF; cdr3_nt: TGTGCCATCACGGCTAGCGGGGGGCCCAACACCGGGGAGCTGTTTTTT
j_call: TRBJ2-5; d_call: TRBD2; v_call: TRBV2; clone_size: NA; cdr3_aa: CASSATGAGGRETQYF; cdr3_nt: TGTGCCAGCAGTGCGACCGGGGCGGGGGGGCGAGAGACCCAGTACTTC
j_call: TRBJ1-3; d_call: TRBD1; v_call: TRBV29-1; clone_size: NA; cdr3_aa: CSVADRAVGHRVSGNTIYF; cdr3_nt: TGCAGCGTTGCTGACAGGGCGGTAGGGCATCGGGTCTCTGGAAACACCATATATTTT
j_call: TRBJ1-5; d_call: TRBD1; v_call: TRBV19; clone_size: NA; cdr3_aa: CASRVGQGLGPQHF; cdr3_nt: TGTGCCAGTAGGGTGGGACAGGGGCTAGGGCCCCAGCATTTT
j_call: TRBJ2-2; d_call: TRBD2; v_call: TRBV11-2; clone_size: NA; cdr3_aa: CASTPYGGSDTGELFF; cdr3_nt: TGTGCCAGCACCCCATACGGGGGGTCGGACACCGGGGAGCTGTTTTTT
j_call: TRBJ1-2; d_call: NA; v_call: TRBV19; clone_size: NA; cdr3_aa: CASLNPGRYYGYTF; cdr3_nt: TGTGCCAGTTTAAATCCCGGCAGGTACTATGGCTACACCTTC
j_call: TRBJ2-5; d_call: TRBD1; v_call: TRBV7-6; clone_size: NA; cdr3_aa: CASSTRTGAIQETQYF; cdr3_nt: TGTGCCAGCAGCACAAGGACAGGGGCGATCCAAGAGACCCAGTACTTC